What follows are 20 T cell receptor beta chains derived from one specimen sequenced in a study of cytomegalovirus exposure and HLA in healthy donors. The PCR employed 60 Vbeta primers together with 13 Jbeta primers. Repertoires were generated with immunoSEQ multiplex PCR, while TCRdb's copy carries only in-frame clones and drops some. This sample has some 200,000 clones; about four fifths occur once, and the top ten carry about 2.6%. The sequencing sample was made of PBMCs. The receptor source for this set is a woman aged 45-60 years in good health and CMV-seropositive.

CDR3 residues: CATRKGETEAFF. CDR3 bases: TGTGCCACCAGAAAGGGAGAAACTGAAGCTTTCTTT. This chain joins TRBV15 and TRBJ1-1, with unresolved D. This CDR3 has 12 amino acids. Germline CDR1 and CDR2: LNHNV and YYDKDF (reference sequence). V shed 6 bases and J shed 5 bases, with 10 bases lying between them.

The chain uses TRBV19 and TRBJ1-5, with 8 bases lining up with TRBD1. CDR1 and CDR2 from the germline V gene are LNHDA and SQIVND (reference sequence). V dropped 4 bases and J dropped 6; count of bases not matched to a gene: 8. The CDR3 length is 15 residues. The CDR3 loop is CASSTEDRASQPQHF. The CDR3 nucleotides read TGTGCCAGTAGTACCGAGGACAGGGCAAGTCAGCCCCAGCATTTT.

With respect to this clone: The same CDR3 can be traced to other DNA sequences in this sample. The gene calls are TRBV4-1 and TRBJ1-2, with TRBD1 as a possible D gene (5 bases). CDR3 length: 15 residues. The V gene's germline CDR1 is MGHRA and CDR2 YSYEKL. The V and J ends lost 0 bases and 8 bases respectively, with 16 bases between them. CDR3 in DNA: TGCGCCAGCAGCCAAGAGCCCGACAGCCCTGGAGGCTACACCTTC. This codes for CASSQEPDSPGGYTF.

J is TRBJ2-1 and V is TRBV13, with D possibly TRBD2 on 5 matching bases. V was clipped by 10 bases and J by 6 bases, with 13 bases between them. This CDR3 has 12 amino acids. Germline CDR1 is PRHDT and CDR2 is FYEKMQ (reference sequence). CDR3 coding DNA: TGTGCCACCGGTCTAGCCCGCAATGAGCAGTTCTTC. This sequence encodes CATGLARNEQFF.

The chain recombines TRBV6-1 with TRBJ1-4; 8 nucleotides agree with TRBD1. Looked up from germline, CDR1 is MNHNS and CDR2 is SASEGT. The CDR3 loop spans 14 amino acids. J was trimmed by 6 bases and V by 3 bases; bases with no gene match: 3. As DNA, the CDR3 is TGTGCCAGCAGTGATGACAGGGGCGATGAAAAACTGTTTTTT. This translates into CASSDDRGDEKLFF.

This sequence joins TRBV7-2 and TRBJ2-5; 7 bases match TRBD2. The ends lost 2 bases at V and 4 bases at J; junction bases unmatched: 10. The length of the CDR3 is 16 residues. Germline V gene sequence: CDR1 SGHTA, CDR2 FQGNSA. CDR3 coding DNA: TGTGCCAGCAGCTTACTTGGGGGGGGAGGGGTAGAGACCCAGTACTTC. Translation: CASSLLGGGGVETQYF.

As regards this clone: Other DNA sequences in this specimen translate into the identical CDR3. The chain recombines TRBV5-1 with TRBJ2-3; tentative D call: TRBD1 (6 bases). Looked up from germline, CDR1 is SGHRS and CDR2 is YFSETQ. V was trimmed by 2 bases and J by 0 bases, leaving 10 bases between them. The CDR3 has 15 amino acids. The CDR3 DNA sequence: TGCGCCAGCAGCTTAGGGACACCTAGCACAGATACGCAGTATTTT. Translation: CASSLGTPSTDTQYF.

The V call is TRBV13, the J call TRBJ2-3, with 9 positions matching TRBD2. The CDR3 contains 16 residues. Germline-derived CDR1 and CDR2 are PRHDT and FYEKMQ (reference sequence). The ends lost 4 bases at V and 4 bases at J; junction bases unmatched: 9. In DNA form, the CDR3 reads TGTGCCAGCAGCTCTTTGGGACTAGCAGGAGCAGATACGCAGTATTTT. Encoded protein: CASSSLGLAGADTQYF.

The chain is built from TRBV6-5 and TRBJ1-1; 7 bases map to TRBD1. V lost 4 bases and J lost 4; bases outside the gene matches: 6. The CDR3 has 14 residues. Germline-derived CDR1 and CDR2 are MNHEY and SVGAGI. The CDR3 loop reads CASSSRPGGTEAFF. CDR3 DNA sequence: TGTGCCAGCAGTTCTCGTCCAGGGGGCACTGAAGCTTTCTTT.

The rearrangement joins TRBV19 to TRBJ1-4; 7 bases line up with TRBD1. The CDR3 length is 15 residues. Looked up from germline, CDR1 is LNHDA and CDR2 is SQIVND (reference sequence). V dropped 5 bases and J dropped 5; count of bases not matched to a gene: 8. CDR3 sequence reads: CASSPPGQTNEKLFF. CDR3 bases: TGTGCCAGTAGTCCTCCGGGACAGACAAATGAAAAACTGTTTTTT.

The genes are TRBV2 and TRBJ2-1; 9 bases agree with TRBD2. The CDR3 extends over 14 amino acids. Unmatched junction bases numbered 6, after V lost 7 bases and J lost 5 bases. Germline V CDR1 and CDR2: SNHLY, FYNNEI. The CDR3 region has the DNA TGTGCCAGCAAAACCGGGACTAGCAACAATGAGCAGTTCTTC. Protein: CASKTGTSNNEQFF. Based on the CDR3 plus reference TRBV2 and TRBJ2-1, the full variable domain is EPEVTQTPSHQVTQMGQEVILRCVPISNHLYFYWYRQILGQKVEFLVSFYNNEISEKSEIFDDQFSVERPDGSNFTLKIRSTKLEDSAMYFCASKTGTSNNEQFFGPGTRLTVL.

This rearrangement joins TRBV18 to TRBJ1-5; TRBD1 might be the D (6 bases). The CDR3 sequence is 16 residues long. CDR1 KGHSH and CDR2 LQKENI come from the germline V gene. Trimming left V 5 bases short and J 2 bases short, with 16 bases between. The DNA for the CDR3 is TGTGCCAGCTCATCGGGGGGACAAGGAGGCAATCAGCCCCAGCATTTT. As protein: CASSSGGQGGNQPQHF.

The genes are TRBV28 and TRBJ2-3, with 9 bases aligning to TRBD2. The J segment lost 6 bases and the V segment lost 5 bases, leaving 6 bases of the junction unmatched. This CDR3 comprises 14 residues. Looked up from germline, CDR1 is MDHEN and CDR2 is SYDVKM. The CDR3 DNA reads as TGTGCCAGCAGTCCTAACAGCGGGGGGGATACGCAGTATTTT. It translates to CASSPNSGGDTQYF.

The V gene is TRBV5-6, the J gene TRBJ1-6; 8 bases map to TRBD1. V lost 4 bases to trimming and J lost 8 bases; unmatched junction nucleotides: 11. Germline CDR1 reads SGHDT; CDR2 reads YYEEEE. The CDR3 length is 16 residues. The CDR3 here is CASSPALGTGDSPLHF. In DNA, the CDR3 is TGTGCCAGCAGCCCGGCGTTGGGGACAGGAGATTCACCCCTCCACTTT.

The chain joins TRBV15 to TRBJ1-2; 7 nucleotides match TRBD1. Unmatched junction bases numbered 3, after V lost 5 bases and J lost 3 bases. The CDR3 has 13 residues. Germline CDR1 is LNHNV and CDR2 is YYDKDF (reference sequence). The CDR3 sequence is CATSETGDYGYTF. CDR3 DNA: TGTGCCACCAGCGAAACAGGGGACTATGGCTACACCTTC.

This chain uses TRBV10-3 with TRBJ1-6, with D tentatively TRBD1 (6 bases). The length of the CDR3 is 16 residues. Between the trimmed V and J ends, which lost 3 bases and 9 bases, there was a span of 18 bases. From germline, CDR1 is ENHRY and CDR2 SYGVKD. Here the CDR3 DNA reads TGTGCCATCAGTGAATCCGTGGGGGCCATAATTTCACCCCTCCACTTT. This codes for CAISESVGAIISPLHF.

This sequence joins TRBV7-2 and TRBJ2-7; TRBD1 agrees at 7 bases. CDR3 length equals 14 residues. Germline values: CDR1 SGHTA, CDR2 FQGNSA. The J segment lost 2 bases and the V segment lost 5 bases, leaving 6 bases of the junction unmatched. The CDR3 is CASSPLGQAYEQYF. CDR3 in DNA: TGTGCCAGCAGCCCTCTAGGACAGGCCTACGAGCAGTACTTC.

This rearrangement joins TRBV27 to TRBJ2-2; 8 bases are a match to TRBD2. Germline CDR1 reads MNHEY; CDR2 reads SMNVEV (reference sequence). V gave up 5 bases and J gave up 1 base; unmatched junction bases: 3. The CDR3 is made up of 15 amino acids. CDR3 DNA sequence: TGTGCCAGCAGTCCCCGGGGGGGGAACACCGGGGAGCTGTTTTTT. The encoded protein is CASSPRGGNTGELFF.

The chain uses TRBV7-3 and TRBJ1-6; 8 bases fit TRBD1. The CDR3 is 15 residues long. V lost 3 bases and J lost 6; bases outside the gene matches: 4. CDR1 and CDR2 (germline): SGHTA, FQGTGA. This CDR3 reads CASSFGQGPNSPLHF. The CDR3 bases are TGTGCCAGCAGCTTTGGACAGGGACCTAATTCACCCCTCCACTTT.

The gene calls are TRBV9 and TRBJ2-3; 9 bases map to TRBD2. This CDR3 contains 16 residues. The trim removed 4 bases at V and 4 bases at J, leaving 10 bases unmatched. Looked up from germline, CDR1 is SGDLS and CDR2 is YYNGEE. CDR3 bases: TGTGCCAGCAGCTTGGGGCTAGCGGGGCATCCAGATACGCAGTATTTT. Translation: CASSLGLAGHPDTQYF.